Reported below is one TCR beta chain. Its target is unknown. This record belongs to a study of T cells in localized non-small cell lung cancer. Study-level points and caveats: Median approximately 50 top-100 tumor clones were shared with paired adjacent lung.

Using immunoSEQ multiplex PCR, the repertoire was profiled, and TCRdb retains in-frame clones only, with some absent. This table has about 2,300 clones, approximately 40% appearing once. Trimming removed 8 bases from V and 6 bases from J, with 10 bases in between. This CDR3 has 12 residues. CDR1 is MDHEN and CDR2 is SYDVKM in the germline V gene. The sample consisted of lung tumor tissue, taken before any cancer treatment. J is TRBJ1-4 and V is TRBV28, with D perhaps matching TRBD1 (5 bases). The sequence derives from a male donor aged 60 or older with stage II squamous cell lung carcinoma. The CDR3 DNA follows: TGTGCCAGCCTGGGGGGGGATGAAAAACTGTTTTTT. As protein: CASLGGDEKLFF.